What follows are 7 T cell receptor beta chains derived from one specimen sequenced in a study of T cell repertoires in aging, cancer and after chemotherapy. A mixed TRB-A/B primer pool amplified rearranged TRB by multiplex touch-down PCR. TCRdb itself ran the multiplex PCR reads through MiXCR, one entry per CDR3 protein. Of approximately 1,800 distinct CDR3 sequences listed, roughly 32% were seen once; the top ten hold 35% to 55%. Peripheral blood genomic DNA, not sorted cells or RNA, was the template. Material: blood. These receptors came from a human donor with a blood cancer.

The chain has TRBV5-4 and TRBJ2-2; 10 bases are a match to TRBD1. The V segment lost 4 bases and the J segment 4 bases; nucleotides outside the gene matches: 1. This CDR3 comprises 14 residues. The germline CDR1 and CDR2 sequences are SGHNT and YYREEE (reference sequence). The CDR3 region is CASSRTGGTGELFF. The CDR3 DNA sequence: TGTGCCAGCAGCCGGACAGGGGGCACCGGGGAGCTGTTTTTT.

The chain links TRBV7-9 to TRBJ1-2; D call uncertain. CDR3 length equals 14 residues. V was cut by 5 bases and J by 5 bases, with 15 bases left in between. Germline CDR1 SEHNR, CDR2 FQNEAQ (reference sequence). CDR3 nucleotides: TGTGCCAGCAGCCTTATATACGAAGCTTATGGCTACACCTTC. Translation: CASSLIYEAYGYTF. Filled out from reference TRBV7-9 and TRBJ1-2, the complete variable domain reads DTGVSQNPRHKITKRGQNVTFRCDPISEHNRLYWYRQTLGQGPEFLTYFQNEAQLEKSRLLSDRFSAERPKGSFSTLEIQRTEQGDSAMYLCASSLIYEAYGYTFGSGTRLTVV.

Note on this clonotype: Possible read error: a much larger clone is one base away. The rearrangement joins TRBV2 to TRBJ2-1; 13 nucleotides agree with TRBD2. Germline V gene data show CDR1 as SNHLY and CDR2 as FYNNEI. This CDR3 has 18 residues. This chain's CDR3 is CASNLLAGGPFSYNKQFF. Here the CDR3 DNA reads TGTGCCAGCAACTTACTAGCGGGGGGGCCTTTCTCCTACAATAAGCAGTTCTTC.

Regarding this clonotype: Compared with germline, one end of the junction differs, possibly owing to a read error. The V and J genes are TRBV5-3 and TRBJ1-2; 7 bases agree with TRBD1. TRBV5-3 is classed as an ORF, of uncertain function. This CDR3 spans 16 amino acids. CDR3 nucleotides: TGCGCCAGCAGCTTGGGGGACAGCATAGCTAACTATGGCTACACCTTC. Its translation is CASSLGDSIANYGYTF.

Notes on this clonotype: One end of the junction does not line up with germline, which may come from a read error. CDR3 protein: CASRGLDSSGANVMTF. The CDR3 region has the DNA TGTGCCAGCAGGGGGTTAGACAGCTCTGGGGCCAACGTCATGACTTTC. The gene calls are TRBV7-6 and TRBJ2-6, with D tentatively TRBD1 (5 bases). The CDR3 extends over 16 amino acids. Looked up from germline, CDR1 is SGHVS and CDR2 is FNYEAQ.

On this clonotype: The junction shows a germline mismatch at one end, possibly a read error. This chain joins TRBV6-4 and TRBJ1-1; weak D call: TRBD1 (6 bases). This CDR3 has 14 amino acids. CDR1 and CDR2 (germline): MRHNA, SNTAGT. This CDR3 reads CASSDSTSGAGEAF. CDR3 coding DNA: TGTGCCAGCAGTGACTCGACGTCAGGGGCGGGTGAAGCCTTT.

This chain connects TRBV12-3 or TRBV12-4 to TRBJ2-2; 8 positions agree with TRBD1. This CDR3 contains 15 residues. Trimming removed 4 bases from V and 1 base from J; junction bases left unmatched: 2. The DNA of the CDR3 is TGTGCCAGCAGTTCCGGGACAGGGAACACCGGGGAGCTGTTTTTT. Protein: CASSSGTGNTGELFF.